The rows below give T cell receptor beta chains drawn from one sample of a study of OX40 agonist ivuxolimab in advanced cancers. Measured with immunoSEQ multiplex PCR; TCRdb has only the in-frame clones, and not every one. The table includes 50,000 to 70,000 clones, around 84% detected once. The sample in question was CD4+ or CD8+ T cells sorted from blood, obtained in a trial of the OX40 agonist ivuxolimab. The receptors were sampled from an adult with an advanced solid tumor such as melanoma, head and neck, liver or kidney cancer. Both conserved end residues are part of each CDR3. Fields, in order: J gene, D gene, clone size, V gene, CDR3 protein, CDR3 DNA. D genes are given only for firm matches. Only some rows state a clone size, as once, few, many or a class for expanded clones.

j_gene: TRBJ1-4
d_gene: NA
abundance: NA
v_gene: TRBV6-6
CDR3aa: CASSYVRINEKLFF
CDR3nt: TGTGCCAGCAGTTACGTCAGGATCAATGAAAAACTGTTTTTT

j_gene: TRBJ1-6
d_gene: NA
abundance: NA
v_gene: TRBV28
CDR3aa: CASSPDETGRLRALHF
CDR3nt: TGTGCCAGCAGCCCCGACGAAACAGGGCGGCTTCGGGCCCTCCACTTT

j_gene: TRBJ2-7
d_gene: TRBD1
abundance: NA
v_gene: TRBV10-3
CDR3aa: CAISEPGGEQYF
CDR3nt: TGTGCCATCAGTGAGCCAGGGGGCGAGCAGTACTTC

j_gene: TRBJ1-1
d_gene: NA
abundance: NA
v_gene: TRBV27
CDR3aa: CASSRQTNTEAFF
CDR3nt: TGTGCCAGCAGTAGACAAACCAACACTGAAGCTTTCTTT

j_gene: TRBJ1-6
d_gene: TRBD1
abundance: NA
v_gene: TRBV11-1
CDR3aa: CASSPQGQVVSPLHF
CDR3nt: TGTGCCAGCAGCCCCCAGGGACAGGTGGTTTCACCCCTCCACTTT

j_gene: TRBJ2-3
d_gene: TRBD2
abundance: NA
v_gene: TRBV7-9
CDR3aa: CASSLILAGETDTQYF
CDR3nt: TGTGCCAGCAGCTTAATCCTAGCGGGAGAGACAGATACGCAGTATTTT

j_gene: TRBJ2-7
d_gene: NA
abundance: NA
v_gene: TRBV5-1
CDR3aa: CASSSSSYEQYF
CDR3nt: TGCGCCAGCAGCTCTAGCTCCTACGAGCAGTACTTC

j_gene: TRBJ2-7
d_gene: TRBD2
abundance: NA
v_gene: TRBV19
CDR3aa: CASGLAGVGEQYF
CDR3nt: TGTGCCAGTGGCCTGGCGGGGGTAGGCGAGCAGTACTTC

j_gene: TRBJ1-2
d_gene: TRBD1
abundance: NA
v_gene: TRBV5-1
CDR3aa: CASSPRTGTAYGYTF
CDR3nt: TGCGCCAGCAGCCCGAGGACAGGGACGGCCTATGGCTACACCTTC

j_gene: TRBJ2-7
d_gene: NA
abundance: NA
v_gene: TRBV6-5
CDR3aa: CASSSSWEQYF
CDR3nt: TGTGCCAGCAGTTCATCTTGGGAGCAGTACTTC

j_gene: TRBJ2-4
d_gene: TRBD1
abundance: NA
v_gene: TRBV18
CDR3aa: CASSLIRQGRYQWAKNIQYF
CDR3nt: TGTGCCAGCTCACTAATCAGACAGGGACGATATCAATGGGCCAAAAACATTCAGTACTTC

j_gene: TRBJ2-5
d_gene: NA
abundance: NA
v_gene: TRBV28
CDR3aa: CASSPPLGRWGRETQYF
CDR3nt: TGTGCCAGCAGTCCCCCCCTGGGGCGGTGGGGGCGGGAGACCCAGTACTTC

j_gene: TRBJ2-7
d_gene: NA
abundance: NA
v_gene: TRBV6-5
CDR3aa: CASSEAGPHEQYF
CDR3nt: TGTGCCAGCAGTGAGGCCGGTCCCCACGAGCAGTACTTC

j_gene: TRBJ2-5
d_gene: TRBD2
abundance: once
v_gene: TRBV5-6
CDR3aa: CASRETGGTDRETQYF
CDR3nt: TGTGCCAGCAGGGAGACCGGGGGGACCGACCGGGAGACCCAGTACTTC

j_gene: TRBJ1-4
d_gene: TRBD1
abundance: NA
v_gene: TRBV27
CDR3aa: CASSLYATGVSGEKLFF
CDR3nt: TGTGCCAGCAGTTTATATGCGACAGGGGTGTCTGGTGAAAAACTGTTTTTT

j_gene: TRBJ1-4
d_gene: NA
abundance: few
v_gene: TRBV28
CDR3aa: CASTSGVLGKLFF
CDR3nt: TGTGCCAGCACCTCGGGGGTACTCGGAAAACTGTTTTTT

j_gene: TRBJ1-6
d_gene: TRBD1
abundance: NA
v_gene: TRBV10-3
CDR3aa: CAISGDRAADSPLHF
CDR3nt: TGTGCCATCAGTGGGGACAGGGCGGCGGATTCACCCCTCCACTTT

j_gene: TRBJ1-4
d_gene: NA
abundance: NA
v_gene: TRBV28
CDR3aa: CASSLFGQGNNEKLFF
CDR3nt: TGTGCCAGCAGTTTATTTGGCCAGGGGAATAATGAAAAACTGTTTTTT

j_gene: TRBJ1-5
d_gene: NA
abundance: NA
v_gene: TRBV5-1
CDR3aa: CASSLGGKQPQHF
CDR3nt: TGCGCCAGCAGCTTGGGGGGGAAGCAGCCCCAGCATTTT

j_gene: TRBJ2-7
d_gene: TRBD1
abundance: NA
v_gene: TRBV5-5
CDR3aa: CASSLVAGGQGAGEQYF
CDR3nt: TGTGCCAGCAGCTTGGTGGCTGGGGGACAGGGGGCTGGGGAGCAGTACTTC

j_gene: TRBJ2-7
d_gene: NA
abundance: once
v_gene: TRBV6-6
CDR3aa: CASSYSGQGSYEQYF
CDR3nt: TGTGCCAGCAGTTACTCGGGGCAGGGGAGCTACGAGCAGTACTTC

j_gene: TRBJ1-4
d_gene: TRBD1
abundance: NA
v_gene: TRBV7-9
CDR3aa: CASSLGQGGEKLFF
CDR3nt: TGTGCCAGCAGCCTCGGACAGGGTGGAGAAAAACTGTTTTTT

j_gene: TRBJ2-5
d_gene: NA
abundance: NA
v_gene: TRBV6-5
CDR3aa: CASRRGIQETQYF
CDR3nt: TGTGCCAGCCGACGCGGAATTCAAGAGACCCAGTACTTC

j_gene: TRBJ1-2
d_gene: NA
abundance: NA
v_gene: TRBV5-4
CDR3aa: CASSQDPYGGYTF
CDR3nt: TGTGCCAGCAGCCAAGATCCATACGGTGGCTACACCTTC

j_gene: TRBJ1-4
d_gene: NA
abundance: NA
v_gene: TRBV30
CDR3aa: CAWSVRNNEKLFF
CDR3nt: TGTGCCTGGAGTGTACGGAATAATGAAAAACTGTTTTTT

j_gene: TRBJ2-1
d_gene: TRBD2
abundance: few
v_gene: TRBV4-2
CDR3aa: CASSQPLAGLSHEQFF
CDR3nt: TGTGCCAGCAGCCAACCACTAGCGGGATTATCCCATGAGCAGTTCTTC

j_gene: TRBJ2-7
d_gene: TRBD1
abundance: NA
v_gene: TRBV14
CDR3aa: CASSPTGVEQYF
CDR3nt: TGTGCCAGCAGCCCGACAGGGGTCGAGCAGTACTTC

j_gene: TRBJ2-3
d_gene: TRBD1
abundance: NA
v_gene: TRBV9
CDR3aa: CASSLSGQGKGDTQYF
CDR3nt: TGTGCCAGCAGCCTCTCGGGACAGGGGAAAGGAGATACGCAGTATTTT

j_gene: TRBJ1-1
d_gene: NA
abundance: NA
v_gene: TRBV10-1
CDR3aa: CASSESVANTEAFF
CDR3nt: TGCGCCAGCAGTGAATCGGTTGCGAACACTGAAGCTTTCTTT

j_gene: TRBJ2-3
d_gene: NA
abundance: NA
v_gene: TRBV7-9
CDR3aa: CASSSFLPTSDTQYF
CDR3nt: TGTGCCAGCAGCTCCTTCCTACCTACCTCGGATACGCAGTATTTT

j_gene: TRBJ2-7
d_gene: NA
abundance: NA
v_gene: TRBV6-8
CDR3aa: CASSYHYEQYF
CDR3nt: TGTGCCAGCAGTTACCACTACGAGCAGTACTTC

j_gene: TRBJ2-1
d_gene: NA
abundance: NA
v_gene: TRBV29-1
CDR3aa: CSGGTSSYNEQFF
CDR3nt: TGCAGCGGCGGGACGAGCTCCTACAATGAGCAGTTCTTC

j_gene: TRBJ1-4
d_gene: NA
abundance: NA
v_gene: TRBV7-3
CDR3aa: CASSLIFSRVGFEKLFF
CDR3nt: TGTGCCAGCAGCTTAATTTTTAGTAGGGTTGGGTTTGAAAAACTGTTTTTT

j_gene: TRBJ2-7
d_gene: NA
abundance: NA
v_gene: TRBV5-1
CDR3aa: CASSSLAHEQYF
CDR3nt: TGCGCCAGCAGCTCCTTGGCCCACGAGCAGTACTTC

j_gene: TRBJ2-7
d_gene: TRBD2
abundance: NA
v_gene: TRBV9
CDR3aa: CASSSYGTSGSRGSYEQYF
CDR3nt: TGTGCCAGCAGCTCGTACGGGACTAGCGGGAGTCGGGGCTCCTACGAGCAGTACTTC

j_gene: TRBJ2-2
d_gene: TRBD1
abundance: once
v_gene: TRBV28
CDR3aa: CATPGGTGELFF
CDR3nt: TGTGCCACCCCAGGGGGCACCGGGGAGCTGTTTTTT

j_gene: TRBJ2-5
d_gene: NA
abundance: NA
v_gene: TRBV5-1
CDR3aa: CASSLRGQETQYF
CDR3nt: TGCGCCAGCAGCCTCAGGGGCCAAGAGACCCAGTACTTC

j_gene: TRBJ2-7
d_gene: NA
abundance: NA
v_gene: TRBV7-8
CDR3aa: CASSTRRRGLSYEQYF
CDR3nt: TGTGCCAGCAGCACCAGGCGCCGGGGGCTCTCCTACGAGCAGTACTTC

j_gene: TRBJ1-4
d_gene: NA
abundance: once
v_gene: TRBV9
CDR3aa: CASSVQPTNEKLFF
CDR3nt: TGTGCCAGCAGCGTTCAGCCTACTAATGAAAAACTGTTTTTT

j_gene: TRBJ2-1
d_gene: TRBD1
abundance: NA
v_gene: TRBV4-1
CDR3aa: CASSRQGPYNEQFF
CDR3nt: TGCGCCAGCAGCCGACAGGGACCCTACAATGAGCAGTTCTTC

j_gene: TRBJ1-5
d_gene: NA
abundance: NA
v_gene: TRBV2
CDR3aa: CASSEGRGSGLGNQPQHF
CDR3nt: TGTGCCAGCAGTGAAGGCAGGGGAAGTGGATTAGGCAATCAGCCCCAGCATTTT

j_gene: TRBJ1-1
d_gene: NA
abundance: NA
v_gene: TRBV2
CDR3aa: CASTLNPRGNTEAFF
CDR3nt: TGTGCCAGCACCCTGAATCCCCGGGGGAACACTGAAGCTTTCTTT

j_gene: TRBJ2-4
d_gene: TRBD2
abundance: NA
v_gene: TRBV5-1
CDR3aa: CASSLLSGGAVSAKNIQYF
CDR3nt: TGCGCCAGCAGCCTACTTAGCGGGGGGGCCGTGTCTGCCAAAAACATTCAGTACTTC

j_gene: TRBJ1-5
d_gene: NA
abundance: NA
v_gene: TRBV28
CDR3aa: CASTPPGGVRPQHF
CDR3nt: TGTGCCAGCACCCCCCCGGGGGGAGTTAGGCCCCAGCATTTT

j_gene: TRBJ1-3
d_gene: TRBD1
abundance: NA
v_gene: TRBV25-1
CDR3aa: CASRNTGGRNTIYF
CDR3nt: TGTGCCAGCAGGAATACAGGGGGCAGAAACACCATATATTTT

j_gene: TRBJ1-1
d_gene: TRBD1
abundance: NA
v_gene: TRBV7-2
CDR3aa: CASSSQGATRNTEAFF
CDR3nt: TGTGCCAGCAGCTCGCAGGGGGCCACGAGGAACACTGAAGCTTTCTTT

j_gene: TRBJ2-1
d_gene: TRBD2
abundance: NA
v_gene: TRBV6-5
CDR3aa: CASRFRREGLHEQFF
CDR3nt: TGTGCCAGCAGGTTCCGGCGGGAGGGTCTCCATGAGCAGTTCTTC